The clone carrying this TCR beta chain was recorded many times. This CDR3 is built from 14 residues. Germline CDR1 is SGHRS and CDR2 is YFSETQ. V gave up 5 bases and J gave up 6 bases, with 18 bases separating them. This entry comes from a study of low-dose radiotherapy and immunotherapy resistance in tumors. Study details: While receiving nivolumab 240 mg every two weeks, patients also received ipilimumab 1 mg/kg every six weeks, both intravenously. Patients received cyclophosphamide 200 mg/m2 intravenously every two weeks, the day before radiation-immunotherapy.

Described time point: before trial treatment. Treatment combined nivolumab, ipilimumab, aspirin, low-dose cyclophosphamide and low-dose radiotherapy in a dose-escalation trial. Eligible patients had advanced solid tumors lacking tumor-infiltrating lymphocytes. TRAV- and TRBV-specific primers were used for first-strand cDNA, which covered alpha and beta chains. The authors amplified TCRs for about 20 PCR cycles with a constant-region primer and a V-primer adapter. TCRdb processed the reads anew with MiXCR; each CDR3 protein has one entry. This sample has about 82,000 distinct CDR3 sequences, with 15% to 20% found just once.

This sequence originates from a male donor with prostate cancer. The sample was PBMCs, taken before treatment. V and J are TRBV5-1 and TRBJ2-7; D is unresolved. In DNA form, the CDR3 reads TGCGCCAGCAGGGTCCAGGAAGGGATGGGCGAGCAGTACTTC. It is translated as CASRVQEGMGEQYF.